This TCR beta chain was captured by sequencing in a study of T-cell reconstitution after alpha-beta-depleted transplantation in children. Per germline, CDR1 MNHNS and CDR2 SASEGT. V gave up 3 bases and J gave up 7 bases, with 6 bases separating them. The CDR3 runs to 12 residues. At least ten counts were recorded for this clonotype. Its antigen is not identified. The study's findings and limits: Counts and diversity of T cells one year after transplant came mostly from newly produced T cells. Reportedly, alpha-beta T cells present about two months post-transplant originated from several hundred expanded clones of graft origin.

This sample's TCRbeta library carried unique molecular identifier barcodes. TCRdb re-called the PCR reads with MiXCR, one entry per CDR3 protein. Of about 640,000 distinct CDR3 sequences in the sample, 13% were seen once. This TCR was sampled from a male patient younger than 18 who had a stem cell transplant for acute myeloid leukemia, so the T cells may come from the graft donor. Sample: PBMCs, mostly from graft donor cells, taken 360 days after TCRalphabeta/CD19-depleted stem cell transplant. V gene TRBV6-1 combines with J gene TRBJ2-2; TRBD2 might be the D (5 bases). CDR3 in DNA: TGTGCCAGCAGTGACAGCGGCGGGGAGCTGTTTTTT. Protein product: CASSDSGGELFF.